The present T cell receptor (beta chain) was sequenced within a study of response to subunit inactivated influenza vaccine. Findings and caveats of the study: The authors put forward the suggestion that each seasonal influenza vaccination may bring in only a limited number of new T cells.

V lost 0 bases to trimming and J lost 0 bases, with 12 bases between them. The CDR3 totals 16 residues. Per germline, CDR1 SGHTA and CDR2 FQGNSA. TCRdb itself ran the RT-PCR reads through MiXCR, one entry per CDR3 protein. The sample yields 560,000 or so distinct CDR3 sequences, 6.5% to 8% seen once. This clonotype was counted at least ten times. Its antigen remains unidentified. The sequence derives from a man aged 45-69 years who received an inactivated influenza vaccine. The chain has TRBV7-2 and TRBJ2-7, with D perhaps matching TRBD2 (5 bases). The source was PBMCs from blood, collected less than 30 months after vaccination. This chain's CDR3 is CASSLAIAKSSYEQYF. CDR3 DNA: TGTGCCAGCAGCTTAGCCATAGCGAAGAGCTCCTACGAGCAGTACTTC.